The 7 T cell receptor beta chains presented below share a single source sample, sequenced in a study of beta chain features in type 1 diabetes. Reverse transcribing all isolated RNA meant expressed TCRB transcripts were sequenced. Method: immunoSEQ multiplex PCR; TCRdb's copy keeps in-frame clones and lacks some. The sample has 250,000 to 300,000 clones, 8% seen once. Sequencing was done on a sample of central memory CD4+ T cells from blood. The origin of the receptors is a woman aged 18-30 years in good health.

This chain connects TRBV27 to TRBJ1-6, with D possibly matching TRBD1 (6 bases). V lost 4 bases and J lost 10, with 20 bases in between. Germline V lookup: CDR1 MNHEY, CDR2 SMNVEV (reference sequence). CDR3 length equals 16 residues. This chain's CDR3 is CASSSTTGTVISPLHF. In DNA form, the CDR3 reads TGTGCCAGCAGTTCCACCACAGGGACGGTTATCTCACCCCTCCACTTT.

This clone was observed a few times. The chain uses TRBV15 and TRBJ2-7; 7 bases are shared with TRBD1. Germline V lookup: CDR1 LNHNV, CDR2 YYDKDF (reference sequence). The CDR3 sequence is 13 residues long. J was trimmed by 6 bases and V by 1 base; bases with no gene match: 3. The CDR3 is CATSRADRAEQYF. The CDR3 DNA sequence: TGTGCCACCAGCAGAGCAGACAGGGCCGAGCAGTACTTC.

The V and J genes are TRBV14 and TRBJ1-1; D remains unclear. V dropped 2 bases and J dropped 4 bases, with 14 bases sitting between them. Germline V gene sequence: CDR1 SGHDN, CDR2 FVKESK. The CDR3 covers 15 residues. This chain's CDR3 is CASSQLVAGVTEAFF. In nucleotides, the CDR3 is TGTGCCAGCAGCCAACTAGTGGCTGGGGTCACTGAAGCTTTCTTT.

CDR3 in amino acids: CSVLLATGNSPLHF. The DNA for the CDR3 is TGCAGCGTGCTCTTAGCGACAGGGAACTCACCCCTCCACTTT. This sequence joins TRBV29-1 and TRBJ1-6, with 7 bases matching TRBD1. The CDR3 totals 14 residues. The junction had 12 bases not matched to a gene; V was cut back by 6 bases and J by 10 bases. Germline loops: CDR1 SQVTM, CDR2 ANQGSEA.

The chain combines TRBV20-1 with TRBJ2-5; D is possibly TRBD1 (5 bases). The CDR3 consists of 11 residues. Germline V gene sequence: CDR1 DFQATT, CDR2 SNEGSKA (reference sequence). V was cut by 7 bases and J by 4 bases, with 10 bases left in between. DNA for the CDR3: TGCAGTGTTCCCAGGGCAGAGACCCAGTACTTC. It codes for CSVPRAETQYF.

The chain couples TRBV6-6 to TRBJ2-2, with 7 bases that match TRBD1. Germline values: CDR1 MNHNY, CDR2 SVGAGI (reference sequence). After removal of 4 bases from V and 12 bases from J, the junction contained 8 bases not matched to a gene. This CDR3 contains 13 residues. The CDR3 DNA reads TGTGCCAGCAGTTGGGACAGTGCGGAGCAGCTGTTTTTT. It translates to CASSWDSAEQLFF.

In this sample, this clone turned up many times. The chain joins TRBV2 to TRBJ1-2, with D unclear. The CDR3 is 13 amino acids. Looked up from germline, CDR1 is SNHLY and CDR2 is FYNNEI. V lost 4 bases, J lost 4 bases, and 10 bases lay in between. DNA for the CDR3: TGTGCCAGCAGTGTGCAGGAGGGCTATGGCTACACCTTC. Translating gives CASSVQEGYGYTF.